The 30 T cell receptor beta chains below come from one sample, sequenced in a study of T cell responses to AZD1222 COVID-19 vaccine. The table came from immunoSEQ multiplex PCR; TCRdb's copy has only in-frame clones and leaves some out. The repertoire includes some 200,000 clones, over 85% of them detected once, and about 3.9% sits in the top ten. Here the sequenced sample was peripheral blood, taken on day 0 of AZD1222 vaccination. All receptors derive from an adult in good health.

This chain uses TRBV3-1 (or the pseudogene TRBV3-2) with TRBJ1-3; 7 positions agree with TRBD1. The trim removed 4 bases at V and 9 bases at J, leaving 9 bases unmatched. The CDR3 sequence is 14 residues long. Germline assignment: CDR1 LGHDT and CDR2 YNNKEL (reference sequence). CDR3 sequence: CASSRGQVLSTIYF. DNA of the CDR3: TGTGCCAGCAGCCGCGGACAGGTCTTAAGCACCATATATTTT.

This CDR3 is CAWDRGQDTDTQYF. CDR3 DNA sequence: TGTGCCTGGGATCGAGGTCAGGACACAGATACGCAGTATTTT. The chain uses TRBV30 and TRBJ2-3, with D unclear. Germline CDR1 reads GTSNPN; CDR2 reads SVGIG (reference sequence). The CDR3 runs 14 residues. V was pared by 5 bases and J by 2 bases, with 14 bases between.

The chain carries TRBV19 and TRBJ2-3; D unresolved. CDR1 is LNHDA and CDR2 is SQIVND in the germline V gene (reference sequence). The V end lost 5 bases, the J end lost 1 base, and 13 bases lay between the germline ends. The CDR3 length is 15 residues. As DNA, the CDR3 is TGTGCCAGTAGTCTCCGACCCGAGGGCACAGATACGCAGTATTTT. Protein sequence: CASSLRPEGTDTQYF. The whole variable domain, filled in from reference TRBV19 and TRBJ2-3, reads DGGITQSPKYLFRKEGQNVTLSCEQNLNHDAMYWYRQDPGQGLRLIYYSQIVNDFQKGDIAEGYSVSREKKESFPLTVTSAQKNPTAFYLCASSLRPEGTDTQYFGPGTRLTVL.

J is TRBJ1-4 and V is TRBV7-9, with 7 bases fitting TRBD1. Losses at the gene ends were 4 bases for V and 8 bases for J; bases not matched to a gene: 7. This CDR3 has 14 amino acids. Germline CDR1 is SEHNR and CDR2 is FQNEAQ (reference sequence). For the CDR3, the DNA is TGTGCCAGCAGCTCCGACAGGGTCTGGGAAAAACTGTTTTTT. Its protein product is CASSSDRVWEKLFF.

The CDR3 DNA reads TGTGCCAGCAGCCAAAAGGGGCCAGGGGGCGCCACTGAAGCTTTCTTT. This codes for CASSQKGPGGATEAFF. The chain recombines TRBV14 with TRBJ1-1; 8 nucleotides agree with TRBD1. The CDR3 has 16 residues. The V and J ends lost 2 bases and 4 bases, in that order; junction bases with no gene match: 9. Germline-derived CDR1 and CDR2 are SGHDN and FVKESK.

The rearrangement uses TRBV4-2 and TRBJ2-5; the D gene could be TRBD1 or TRBD2 (5 bases each). The CDR3 is made up of 17 amino acids. Trimming took off 0 bases at V and 5 bases at J, with 19 bases between the two ends. Germline-derived CDR1 and CDR2 are LGHNA and YNFKEQ. In DNA, the CDR3 is TGTGCCAGCAGCCAAGATGCAGGGCTGCCGCCGGGGGAGACCCAGTACTTC. This codes for CASSQDAGLPPGETQYF.

The chain recombines TRBV25-1 with TRBJ2-2; TRBD1 matches 9 bases. The V gene end was trimmed by 7 bases and the J gene end by 3 bases; junction bases not matched to a gene: 6. The CDR3 loop spans 15 amino acids. Germline V gene sequence: CDR1 MGHDK, CDR2 SYGVNS. CDR3 loop: CASKTRTGDTGELFF. The DNA for the CDR3 is TGTGCCAGCAAAACAAGGACAGGGGACACCGGGGAGCTGTTTTTT.

This clone was picked up one time. The chain joins TRBV11-2 to TRBJ2-5; no clear D. CDR3 length: 11 residues. Germline CDR1 and CDR2: SGHAT and FQNNGV. The ends were cut back, 0 bases at V and 14 bases at J, with 10 bases in the middle. The CDR3 coding sequence is TGTGCCAGCAGCTTAGATAGGGCCTTCTACTTC. Translating it yields CASSLDRAFYF.

This chain uses TRBV5-1 with TRBJ2-3; 7 bases are shared with TRBD2. This CDR3 comprises 14 residues. The V gene end was trimmed by 0 bases and the J gene end by 5 bases; junction bases not matched to a gene: 3. Germline V gene data show CDR1 as SGHRS and CDR2 as YFSETQ. CDR3 protein: CASSLEAGRDTQYF. The CDR3 DNA reads TGCGCCAGCAGCTTGGAAGCGGGACGAGATACGCAGTATTTT.

V gene TRBV5-4 combines with J gene TRBJ2-1; D is possibly TRBD1 (6 bases). Per the germline V gene, CDR1 is SGHNT and CDR2 is YYREEE (reference sequence). This CDR3 region has 17 residues. Trimming stripped 0 bases from V and 4 bases from J, with 17 bases between. CDR3 coding DNA: TGTGCCAGCAGCTTGGGGGTGGGACACAAAGTTTACAATGAGCAGTTCTTC. This codes for CASSLGVGHKVYNEQFF.

V usage is TRBV5-1 and J usage is TRBJ2-1; the D gene is possibly TRBD1 (6 bases). Trimming stripped 0 bases from V and 5 bases from J, with 6 bases between. From germline, CDR1 is SGHRS and CDR2 YFSETQ. The CDR3 covers 13 residues. CDR3 loop: CASSLGTDNEQFF. CDR3 DNA: TGCGCCAGCAGCTTGGGGACAGACAATGAGCAGTTCTTC.

V is TRBV5-4 and J is TRBJ1-1; D is unresolved. Deletions cut 1 base from V and 1 base from J, with 5 bases between. Germline V gene data show CDR1 as SGHNT and CDR2 as YYREEE (reference sequence). The CDR3 runs 13 residues. The DNA for the CDR3 is TGTGCCAGCAGCTTGCGAGAGAACACTGAAGCTTTCTTT. This gives the protein CASSLRENTEAFF.

The chain links TRBV7-9 to TRBJ1-2; D is possibly TRBD1 (5 bases). Germline V CDR1 and CDR2: SEHNR, FQNEAQ (reference sequence). This CDR3 has 13 amino acids. V was clipped by 7 bases and J by 4 bases, with 13 bases between them. The DNA of the CDR3 is TGTGCCAGCACCCCGGGGGGGAGCTATGGCTACACCTTC. This encodes CASTPGGSYGYTF.

The rearrangement links TRBV5-1 to TRBJ1-5; 7 nucleotides agree with TRBD1. V was pared by 4 bases and J by 5 bases, with 6 bases of the junction left unmatched. The CDR3 extends over 14 amino acids. Per the germline V gene, CDR1 is SGHRS and CDR2 is YFSETQ. CDR3 loop: CASSPGQPDQPQHF. The CDR3 DNA reads as TGCGCCAGCAGCCCGGGACAGCCAGATCAGCCCCAGCATTTT.

The chain couples TRBV12-5 to TRBJ2-7, with 9 bases aligning to TRBD1. V lost 7 bases and J lost 5; bases outside the gene matches: 15. CDR1 is LGHNT and CDR2 is FRNRAP in the germline V gene. The CDR3 has 16 amino acids. The CDR3 sequence is CASVLASGTGFHEQYF. CDR3 nucleotides: TGTGCTAGTGTTCTAGCTTCCGGGACAGGGTTCCACGAGCAGTACTTC.

The rearrangement joins TRBV6-5 to TRBJ1-4; no reliable D call. The length of the CDR3 is 13 residues. Germline V CDR1 and CDR2: MNHEY, SVGAGI. Trimming left V 3 bases short and J 5 bases short, with 7 bases between. The CDR3: CASSYLGNEKLFF. The DNA for the CDR3 is TGTGCCAGCAGTTATTTAGGGAATGAAAAACTGTTTTTT.

The chain has TRBV29-1 and TRBJ2-7; TRBD1 might be the D (5 bases). Germline V lookup: CDR1 SQVTM, CDR2 ANQGSEA. The CDR3 sequence is 14 residues long. CDR3 nucleotides: TGCAGAGACACTTGGGGCAGGAGAACATACGAGCAGTACTTC. This sequence encodes CRDTWGRRTYEQYF.

This rearrangement joins TRBV6-2 or TRBV6-3 to TRBJ2-1, with 8 positions matching TRBD2. The J segment lost 2 bases and the V segment lost 2 bases, leaving 5 bases of the junction unmatched. CDR1 is MNHEY and CDR2 is SVGEGT in the germline V gene. This CDR3 is 16 amino acids long. CDR3 in DNA: TGTGCCAGCAGTTACCCGGCGGGAGGAACCTACAATGAGCAGTTCTTC. Its translation: CASSYPAGGTYNEQFF.

V is TRBV6-5 and J is TRBJ2-3; no firm D call. The CDR3 is made up of 12 amino acids. With 6 bases removed from V and 2 bases from J, the gap between germline ends came to 6 bases. The germline CDR1 and CDR2 sequences are MNHEY and SVGAGI. Here the CDR3 DNA reads TGTGCCAGCAGCCAGAACACAGATACGCAGTATTTT. Translating it yields CASSQNTDTQYF.

The CDR3 spells CASSYPGQATQYF. For the CDR3, the DNA is TGTGCCAGCAGTTACCCGGGACAGGCTACGCAGTATTTT. The chain joins TRBV5-4 to TRBJ2-3; 8 bases match TRBD1. Trimming cost V 5 bases and J 8 bases; bases outside gene matches: 7. Germline V gene sequence: CDR1 SGHNT, CDR2 YYREEE (reference sequence). This CDR3 contains 13 residues.

The chain employs TRBV5-4 and TRBJ1-1, with D perhaps matching TRBD1 (5 bases). The CDR3 runs 14 residues. Germline V gene lookup returns CDR1 SGHNT and CDR2 YYREEE (reference sequence). V was pared by 0 bases and J by 5 bases, with 11 bases between. The CDR3, as DNA: TGTGCCAGCAGCTTGGCTGGCGGGGGGACTGAAGCTTTCTTT. Its protein product is CASSLAGGGTEAFF.

The chain is built from TRBV19 and TRBJ1-5; tentative D call: TRBD1 (5 bases). Looked up from germline, CDR1 is LNHDA and CDR2 is SQIVND (reference sequence). CDR3 length: 17 residues. V gave up 7 bases and J gave up 0 bases, with 19 bases separating them. The DNA of the CDR3 is TGTGCCAGTACCTCCGGGACTCCCCTTTATAGCAATCAGCCCCAGCATTTT. Protein product: CASTSGTPLYSNQPQHF.

The chain combines TRBV18 with TRBJ2-2; maybe TRBD1 (5 bases). The CDR3 has 13 amino acids. V lost 4 bases, J lost 3 bases, and 6 bases lay in between. The germline gives CDR1 KGHSH, CDR2 LQKENI. CDR3 sequence reads: CASSQGYTGELFF. CDR3 in DNA: TGTGCCAGCTCACAGGGGTACACCGGGGAGCTGTTTTTT. Using reference TRBV18 and TRBJ2-2 for the parts outside the CDR3, the full variable domain is NAGVMQNPRHLVRRRGQEARLRCSPMKGHSHVYWYRQLPEEGLKFMVYLQKENIIDESGMPKERFSAEFPKEGPSILRIQQVVRGDSAAYFCASSQGYTGELFFGEGSRLTVL.

The chain carries TRBV27 and TRBJ1-1; tentative D call: TRBD1 (6 bases). The germline V and J ends were trimmed by 4 bases and 1 base, with 10 bases remaining between them. This CDR3 has 14 amino acids. Germline CDR1 is MNHEY and CDR2 is SMNVEV (reference sequence). The CDR3 sequence: CASSWTAWNTEAFF. The CDR3 DNA sequence: TGTGCCAGCAGTTGGACAGCTTGGAACACTGAAGCTTTCTTT.

The V gene is TRBV6-5, the J gene TRBJ2-3; weak D call: TRBD1 (6 bases). The V gene's germline CDR1 is MNHEY and CDR2 SVGAGI. V gave up 8 bases and J gave up 3 bases, with 9 bases separating them. The CDR3 is 12 residues long. CDR3 in DNA: TGTGCCAGCGGCACAGGGACAGATACGCAGTATTTT. Protein: CASGTGTDTQYF.

The chain carries TRBV5-4 and TRBJ2-1, with TRBD2 identical over 12 bases. The length of the CDR3 is 17 residues. Trimming took 0 bases from V and 5 from J; bases not matched to a gene: 6. Germline-derived CDR1 and CDR2 are SGHNT and YYREEE (reference sequence). This CDR3 is CASSLARLAGVHNEQFF. CDR3 DNA: TGTGCCAGCAGCTTGGCCCGACTAGCGGGGGTTCACAATGAGCAGTTCTTC.

This rearrangement joins TRBV7-2 to TRBJ1-2; D call uncertain. V was cut by 2 bases and J by 4 bases, with 14 bases left in between. Germline values: CDR1 SGHTA, CDR2 FQGNSA. This CDR3 has 15 residues. The CDR3 spells CASSLHSYSVYGYTF. CDR3 nucleotides: TGTGCCAGCAGCTTACACAGTTACAGTGTCTATGGCTACACCTTC.

The DNA of the CDR3 is TGTGCCAGCAACCAGGGTTCTCGGGACGAGCAGTACTTC. Its translation: CASNQGSRDEQYF. This sequence joins TRBV12-3 or TRBV12-4 and TRBJ2-7; D perhaps matches TRBD1 (5 bases). The V and J ends lost 7 bases and 5 bases respectively, with 15 bases between them. The CDR3 is 13 amino acids.

The genes are TRBV21-1 and TRBJ2-7. TRBV21-1 is a documented pseudogene. The CDR3 totals 17 residues. For the CDR3, the DNA is TGTGCCAGCAGCAAAGCACGAAGGCAGACGGAATCCTACGAGCAGTACTTC. Translation: CASSKARRQTESYEQYF.

The CDR3 DNA reads TGTGCCAGCAGCCCCGAGTATAGCAATCAGCCCCAGCATTTT. This encodes CASSPEYSNQPQHF. The chain combines TRBV2 with TRBJ1-5; D is ambiguous. V gave up 6 bases and J gave up 0 bases, with 9 bases separating them. The CDR3 is 14 amino acids. Germline V CDR1 and CDR2: SNHLY, FYNNEI.